Each of the 25 T cell receptor beta chains below was sequenced from the same sample in a study of blood T cell repertoires in COVID-19. The data were produced by immunoSEQ multiplex PCR, yet TCRdb's version contains in-frame clones alone and is incomplete. Counted here are around 250,000 clones, 70% to 90% occurring once; the ten biggest clones make up over 1.5%. Input material: PBMCs or T cells enriched from blood (not recorded which). Receptors were obtained from a woman between 45 and 60 years old who had recovered from COVID-19.

V and J are TRBV4-1 and TRBJ2-2; 11 bases align to TRBD2. The germline gives CDR1 MGHRA, CDR2 YSYEKL. V was pared by 3 bases and J by 5 bases, with 11 bases of the junction left unmatched. The CDR3 runs to 18 residues. This chain's CDR3 is CASSHTAGLAGGTGELFF. Here the CDR3 DNA reads TGCGCCAGCAGCCACACTGCGGGTCTAGCGGGAGGAACCGGGGAGCTGTTTTTT.

The J gene is TRBJ1-5, the V gene TRBV19; D is possibly TRBD1 (6 bases). Germline V gives CDR1 LNHDA, CDR2 SQIVND (reference sequence). Trimming left V 3 bases short and J 2 bases short, with 11 bases between. The CDR3 totals 15 residues. The CDR3 spells CASSIIAGGNQPQHF. The CDR3 DNA reads TGTGCCAGTAGTATTATTGCAGGGGGCAATCAGCCCCAGCATTTT.

The gene calls are TRBV7-9 and TRBJ1-1; 9 bases are shared with TRBD1. After removal of 3 bases from V and 4 bases from J, the junction contained 12 bases not matched to a gene. The germline V gene encodes CDR1 SEHNR and CDR2 FQNEAQ (reference sequence). This CDR3 is built from 17 residues. The CDR3 region has the DNA TGTGCCAGCAGCTTGTTATCACAGGGGGCAAGGGGCACTGAAGCTTTCTTT. It translates to CASSLLSQGARGTEAFF.

The rearrangement joins TRBV19 to TRBJ2-3, with 7 bases matching TRBD2. V gave up 5 bases and J gave up 0 bases; unmatched junction bases: 8. Germline CDR1 reads LNHDA; CDR2 reads SQIVND (reference sequence). The CDR3 totals 16 residues. The CDR3 nucleotides read TGTGCCAGTAGTCCCCTACCGGGAGGAAGCACAGATACGCAGTATTTT. Protein: CASSPLPGGSTDTQYF. The whole variable domain, filled in from reference TRBV19 and TRBJ2-3, reads DGGITQSPKYLFRKEGQNVTLSCEQNLNHDAMYWYRQDPGQGLRLIYYSQIVNDFQKGDIAEGYSVSREKKESFPLTVTSAQKNPTAFYLCASSPLPGGSTDTQYFGPGTRLTVL.

The chain uses TRBV7-2 and TRBJ2-7; D possibly corresponds to TRBD2 (5 bases). Per the germline V gene, CDR1 is SGHTA and CDR2 is FQGNSA. The V and J ends lost 1 base and 2 bases respectively, with 6 bases between them. There are 13 residues in the CDR3. The CDR3 DNA is TGTGCCAGCAGCTTAGTGGAGGCCTACGAGCAGTACTTC. It is translated as CASSLVEAYEQYF.

This sequence joins TRBV5-1 and TRBJ2-1; maybe TRBD2 (6 bases). Germline CDR1 and CDR2: SGHRS and YFSETQ. This CDR3 has 14 residues. V shed 4 bases and J shed 4 bases, with 12 bases lying between them. CDR3 loop: CASSVSSVYNEQFF. The CDR3 nucleotides are TGCGCCAGCAGCGTATCTAGCGTGTACAATGAGCAGTTCTTC.

DNA for the CDR3: TGCGCCAGCAGCTTGGTGGGTACTATTAGCACAGATACGCAGTATTTT. It is translated as CASSLVGTISTDTQYF. The chain combines TRBV5-1 with TRBJ2-3; no reliable D call. The germline V gene encodes CDR1 SGHRS and CDR2 YFSETQ. V lost 0 bases, J lost 0 bases, and 11 bases lay in between. This CDR3 has 16 residues.

The rearrangement uses TRBV29-1 and TRBJ1-2, with D unresolved. Trimming left V 0 bases short and J 5 bases short, with 16 bases between. The CDR3 is made up of 15 amino acids. Germline V lookup: CDR1 SQVTM, CDR2 ANQGSEA. The CDR3 loop is CSVEDLIIARYGYTF. Here the CDR3 DNA reads TGCAGCGTTGAAGACCTTATCATCGCGCGGTATGGCTACACCTTC.

The chain employs TRBV7-2 and TRBJ2-4; D may be TRBD2 (6 bases). With 2 bases removed from V and 0 bases from J, the gap between germline ends came to 11 bases. Germline V gene data show CDR1 as SGHTA and CDR2 as FQGNSA. This CDR3 contains 16 residues. Here the CDR3 reads CASSLYSGVAKNIQYF. The CDR3 DNA sequence: TGTGCCAGCAGCTTATATTCGGGAGTAGCCAAAAACATTCAGTACTTC.

This chain joins TRBV7-2 and TRBJ2-1, with D possibly TRBD1 on 6 matching bases. Germline V lookup: CDR1 SGHTA, CDR2 FQGNSA. The CDR3 runs 15 residues. Trimming took off 3 bases at V and 2 bases at J, with 11 bases between the two ends. CDR3 in amino acids: CASSLRQATYNEQFF. The CDR3 coding sequence is TGTGCCAGCAGCTTGAGACAGGCAACCTACAATGAGCAGTTCTTC.

This clone was observed once. This rearrangement joins TRBV28 to TRBJ1-2; a weak D match, TRBD1 (5 bases). Trimming took 3 bases from V and 0 from J, leaving 8 bases between them. The CDR3 covers 14 residues. CDR1 MDHEN and CDR2 SYDVKM come from the germline V gene. The CDR3 here is CASSFRGTNYGYTF. CDR3 DNA: TGTGCCAGCAGTTTCCGGGGGACTAACTATGGCTACACCTTC.

The chain couples TRBV11-2 to TRBJ2-1, with D hard to call. The germline gives CDR1 SGHAT, CDR2 FQNNGV. V was cut by 6 bases and J by 8 bases, with 17 bases left in between. The CDR3 loop spans 14 amino acids. Here the CDR3 DNA reads TGTGCCAGCAGACGTACGGTAGCTCTCGATGAGCAGTTCTTC. Its translation: CASRRTVALDEQFF.

The V call is TRBV9, the J call TRBJ1-3, with D possibly TRBD1 on 6 matching bases. Germline V lookup: CDR1 SGDLS, CDR2 YYNGEE. The CDR3 sequence is 16 residues long. Trimming took 0 bases from V and 3 from J, leaving 13 bases between them. The DNA for the CDR3 is TGTGCCAGCAGCGTAGAGATGGGGGCATTTGGAAACACCATATATTTT. It specifies CASSVEMGAFGNTIYF. The full variable domain, in which reference TRBV9 and TRBJ1-3 provide the parts outside the CDR3, is DSGVTQTPKHLITATGQRVTLRCSPRSGDLSVYWYQQSLDQGLQFLIQYYNGEERAKGNILERFSAQQFPDLHSELNLSSLELGDSALYFCASSVEMGAFGNTIYFGEGSWLTVV.

The count of this clone is one. The chain has TRBV30 and TRBJ2-7; D possibly corresponds to TRBD1 (6 bases). Germline CDR1 GTSNPN, CDR2 SVGIG (reference sequence). This CDR3 is built from 13 residues. V dropped 3 bases and J dropped 5 bases, with 14 bases sitting between them. CDR3 region: CAWSQTGTNEQYF. CDR3 bases: TGTGCCTGGAGCCAAACAGGGACGAACGAGCAGTACTTC.

V gene TRBV7-3 combines with J gene TRBJ2-5; TRBD1 matches at 10 bases. CDR3 length: 14 residues. CDR1 is SGHTA and CDR2 is FQGTGA in the germline V gene. V was clipped by 5 bases and J by 6 bases; unmatched bases: 6. The CDR3 coding sequence is TGTGCCAGCAGCCCGGACAGGGGGAGGAAGACCCAGTACTTC. It codes for CASSPDRGRKTQYF.

This chain connects TRBV5-8 to TRBJ1-1; D not resolved. V was pared by 0 bases and J by 7 bases, with 13 bases between. The CDR3 has 14 amino acids. Germline CDR1 SGHTS, CDR2 YDEGEE. CDR3 in amino acids: CASSLAYRRVEAFF. The CDR3 DNA sequence: TGTGCCAGCAGCTTGGCATATCGGAGGGTTGAAGCTTTCTTT. Full variable domain (missing parts from reference TRBV5-8 and TRBJ1-1): EAGVTQSPTHLIKTRGQQATLRCSPISGHTSVYWYQQALGLGLQFLLWYDEGEERNRGNFPPRFSGRQFPNYSSELNVNALELEDSALYLCASSLAYRRVEAFFGQGTRLTVV.

V is TRBV19 and J is TRBJ2-3; 7 bases fit TRBD2. V gave up 1 base and J gave up 0 bases; unmatched junction bases: 7. The CDR3 spans 17 residues. Germline V CDR1 and CDR2: LNHDA, SQIVND (reference sequence). CDR3 loop: CASSIVFSGASTDTQYF. For the CDR3, the DNA is TGTGCCAGTAGTATAGTCTTCAGCGGGGCTAGCACAGATACGCAGTATTTT.

The chain's CDR3 is CASRFFTGGTEAFF. The CDR3 DNA is TGTGCCAGTAGATTCTTCACAGGGGGCACTGAAGCTTTCTTT. V usage is TRBV19 and J usage is TRBJ1-1; 8 nucleotides line up with TRBD1. Losses at the gene ends were 6 bases for V and 4 bases for J; bases not matched to a gene: 7. The CDR3 consists of 14 residues. Germline V gene lookup returns CDR1 LNHDA and CDR2 SQIVND (reference sequence).

The rearrangement uses TRBV4-2 and TRBJ1-1; perhaps TRBD1 as D (6 bases). CDR1 and CDR2 (germline): LGHNA, YNFKEQ. The CDR3 runs 17 residues. V lost 1 base to trimming and J lost 0 bases, with 15 bases between them. CDR3 in amino acids: CASSQVLRGAMNTEAFF. The CDR3 region has the DNA TGTGCCAGCAGCCAAGTTTTGCGGGGGGCTATGAACACTGAAGCTTTCTTT.

The rearrangement links TRBV2 to TRBJ2-5; D is unresolved. Germline assignment: CDR1 SNHLY and CDR2 FYNNEI. With 8 bases removed from V and 1 base from J, the gap between germline ends came to 8 bases. CDR3 length: 12 amino acids. CDR3 sequence: CASRSLQETQYF. The CDR3 coding sequence is TGTGCCAGCCGGTCCCTCCAAGAGACCCAGTACTTC.

This chain connects TRBV5-1 to TRBJ2-1; D gene uncertain. Germline loops: CDR1 SGHRS, CDR2 YFSETQ. The CDR3 spans 14 residues. Trimming removed 1 base from V and 6 bases from J, with 11 bases in between. CDR3 residues: CASSLLGGGNEQFF. In nucleotides, the CDR3 is TGCGCCAGCAGCTTGTTAGGCGGTGGCAATGAGCAGTTCTTC.

The gene calls are TRBV10-2 and TRBJ1-5, with 8 nucleotides matching TRBD1. Germline loops: CDR1 WSHSY, CDR2 SAAADI. V dropped 2 bases and J dropped 4; count of bases not matched to a gene: 4. The CDR3 runs 15 residues. CDR3 amino acids: CASSEGRGPNQPQHF. In DNA, the CDR3 is TGCGCCAGCAGTGAGGGCAGGGGGCCGAATCAGCCCCAGCATTTT.

The chain couples TRBV18 to TRBJ2-1; D is possibly TRBD2 (5 bases). Germline V CDR1 and CDR2: KGHSH, LQKENI. V lost 2 bases, J lost 3 bases, and 8 bases lay in between. This CDR3 has 14 residues. CDR3 sequence: CASSPTTSYNEQFF. The CDR3 DNA follows: TGTGCCAGCTCACCAACAACTAGCTACAATGAGCAGTTCTTC.

This chain connects TRBV10-3 to TRBJ2-5; 9 nucleotides line up with TRBD2. The J segment lost 5 bases and the V segment lost 5 bases, leaving 9 bases of the junction unmatched. CDR1 and CDR2 from the germline V gene are ENHRY and SYGVKD. The CDR3 is made up of 15 amino acids. This CDR3 is CAISPAGGAVETQYF. DNA of the CDR3: TGTGCCATCAGTCCAGCGGGAGGAGCGGTGGAGACCCAGTACTTC.

The chain is built from TRBV24-1 and TRBJ1-5; weak D call: TRBD1 (6 bases). CDR3 length: 14 residues. V was shortened by 4 bases and J by 6 bases, with 12 bases between the two germline ends. Germline assignment: CDR1 KGHDR and CDR2 SFDVKD. CDR3 amino acids: CATSDPTGLQPQHF. The CDR3 DNA is TGTGCCACCAGTGACCCGACAGGTCTTCAGCCCCAGCATTTT.